The entry below describes one T cell receptor (beta chain). This clonotype was detected ten times or more. Its antigen is unknown. No much larger clone exists at a distance of one base, and base qualities are not known. The data are from a study of blood T cells in healthy people across ages (dated by TCRdb to about 2015). For the study in its entirety: In model experiments, template switching captured about one uniquely barcoded TCR beta cDNA molecule for every two T cells. Two additional independent replicas of 1 million unique cDNA reads from the same blood draw were analyzed for two donors (one aged 18 to 29 and one aged 80 or older). Donors were grouped into four age groups: young (average approximately 16 years), middle-aged (39), aged (approximately 58) and long-lived (just over 80). The study measured age-related changes in TCR beta repertoire diversity using deep sequencing normalized with unique cDNA molecular identifiers. To avoid experimental bias, donors of different ages were randomly spread across the sequencing lanes.

Receptor libraries were prepared by 5' RACE. Reads for this sample came from an Illumina HiSeq 2500. A second PCR of about 7 to 12 cycles was run with a J-beta primer mix and a sample-barcoded 5' primer. Each TCR beta cDNA molecule received a unique molecular identifier from a template-switch 5' adaptor carrying 12 random nucleotides. Each sample yielded at least 2.5 million CDR3-containing paired-end reads. First-strand cDNA was synthesized from all RNA with the Mint cDNA synthesis kit, primed by a TRBC-specific oligonucleotide. After uracil-DNA glycosylase treatment, a first 18-cycle PCR used universal primers M1SS and BC2_uni_R on all cDNA. Per the source publication's procedure: For normalization, 1 million high-quality reads, each with a distinct molecular identifier, were randomly selected from each sample. Instead of being binned into consensus sequences, reads with shared molecular identifiers were discarded. MiTCR, run with a Q25 quality threshold and the strictest error-elimination algorithm, handled CDR3 identification, clonotype clustering and error correction. Lower-bound total TCR beta diversity was estimated with a nonparametric unseen species model using Euler transformation. TCRdb reprocessing: public reads trimmed at Q25 with fastp, clones called with MiXCR, in-frame beta chains kept. Entries that share a CDR3 protein sequence are merged under the most common genes and DNA. The V and J calls shown here were made by TCRdb, not taken from the authors' results. The sample yields 600,000 to 850,000 distinct CDR3 sequences; roughly 41% were counted once. About 20% of the sample rests with the top ten.

What the work shows at the level of the full study, not this receptor alone: Total diversity estimates from one million sequenced T cells were considered lower bounds and underestimates. As age increased, observed TCR beta diversity per million T cells dropped in a roughly linear way, and a significant reduction was already evident by age 40. Donor CMV infection status was unknown, potentially confounding age-related changes in expanded clonotypes. The long-lived group showed more naive CD4+ T cells, fewer expanded clones and increased TCR diversity than the aged group, suggesting age selection. Bulk unsorted PBMC profiling prevented conclusive comparison of naive and antigen-experienced compartments. A strong correlation was found between observed TCR beta diversity and the percentage of naive T cells measured by flow cytometry.

The donors were roughly 40 Caucasian individuals from Russia, aged 6 to 90 years, who were systemically healthy. Roughly 10 milliliters of peripheral blood were collected from each donor into EDTA-treated Vacutainer tubes. Ficoll-Paque density-gradient centrifugation was used to isolate PBMCs, with at least 7 million obtained per sample. Trizol reagent was used to extract total RNA from PBMCs, with at least 6 micrograms per sample. The percentages of naive CD45RAhigh/CD27high T cells were determined by flow cytometry on a PBMC aliquot from every donor. Sequencing was performed on blood. This sequence was found in an older woman in good health.

The nucleotide sequence is TGCGCCAGCAGCCAAGATGGAACTCGTTCCTACGAGCAGTACTTC. The resulting protein is CASSQDGTRSYEQYF. This chain is built from TRBV4-3 and TRBJ2-7; too little of a D gene remains to name it. The CDR3 runs 15 amino acids, cysteine and phenylalanine included. Of all the DNA, just the CDR3 is kept, 45 bases in frame from base 1. Reading the germline V gene gives CDR1 LGHNA and CDR2 YSLEER. At the junction V is shortened by 0 bases and J by 1 base, with 10 bases in between.